This entry describes one T cell receptor beta chain. 13 Jbeta primers and 60 Vbeta primers were used for the PCR. Using immunoSEQ multiplex PCR, the repertoire was profiled, and TCRdb retains in-frame clones only, with some absent. This sample has some 170,000 clones, with approximately 80% found just once. The record originates from a study of cytomegalovirus exposure and HLA in healthy donors. This CDR3 contains 14 residues. Trimming removed 3 bases from V and 4 bases from J, with 13 bases in between. The germline V gene has CDR1 SQVTM and CDR2 ANQGSEA. Sequences were obtained from PBMCs. The TCR sequence derives from a female donor in good health and CMV-seronegative. The rearrangement links TRBV29-1 to TRBJ2-1, with a weak D call TRBD2 (5 bases). CDR3 sequence reads: CSVDLAGSYNEQFF. The CDR3 nucleotides are TGCAGCGTTGACCTCGCGGGCTCGTACAATGAGCAGTTCTTC.